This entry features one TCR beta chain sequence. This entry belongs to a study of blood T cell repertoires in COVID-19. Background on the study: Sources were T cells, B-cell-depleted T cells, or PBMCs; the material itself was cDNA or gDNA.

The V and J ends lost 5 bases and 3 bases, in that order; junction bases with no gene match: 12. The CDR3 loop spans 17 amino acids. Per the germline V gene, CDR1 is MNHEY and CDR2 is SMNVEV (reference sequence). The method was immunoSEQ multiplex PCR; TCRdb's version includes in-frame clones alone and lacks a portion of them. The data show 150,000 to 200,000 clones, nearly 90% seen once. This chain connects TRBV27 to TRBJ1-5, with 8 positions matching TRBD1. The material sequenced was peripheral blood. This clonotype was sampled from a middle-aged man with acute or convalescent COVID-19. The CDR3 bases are TGTGCCAGCAGTCGCCTCCCCGGGACAGGAAACAATCAGCCCCAGCATTTT. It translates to CASSRLPGTGNNQPQHF.